The 20 T cell receptor beta chains below all came from one sample that was sequenced in a study of graft-versus-host responses after intestinal transplantation (dated by TCRdb to the early 2020s). The label giving this sample's time point can be read as: cells obtained before transplantation from donor or recipient. No cognate antigen is known for these TCRs. The library was made by the immunoSEQ multiplex PCR assay. Sourced from immuneACCESS, this table was stored by TCRdb with only in-frame sequences that have V and J called. A share of the clones is absent; for the studies checked, an unresolved V gene accounts for under half, and the remainder has no known explanation. In this sample the table shows about 82,000 clones, roughly 90% of which occur a single time. The ten largest clones add up to approximately 0.33% of the sample. Sequencing used unstimulated CD4+ T cells sorted from spleen or lymph node cells, obtained before transplant. These receptors all come from a human donor who was the organ donor for an intestinal transplant.

The chain recombines TRBV7-9 with TRBJ1-2; tentative D call: TRBD1 (6 bases). V lost 5 bases and J 4 bases, leaving 17 bases between the germline ends. The germline V gene encodes CDR1 SEHNR and CDR2 FQNEAQ (reference sequence). The CDR3 totals 15 residues. The CDR3 region is CASSPPGTPPYGYTF. Here the CDR3 DNA reads TGTGCCAGCAGCCCTCCCGGGACACCACCCTATGGCTACACCTTC.

This chain links TRBV28 with TRBJ1-2; no firm D call. Trimming took off 5 bases at V and 8 bases at J, with 18 bases between the two ends. The CDR3 loop spans 14 amino acids. Per germline, CDR1 MDHEN and CDR2 SYDVKM. The CDR3 bases are TGTGCCAGCAGTGCCCTTGGCAGCGTGAGAGGCTACACCTTC. Translation: CASSALGSVRGYTF.

The rearrangement joins TRBV21-1 to TRBJ2-1; TRBD1 was called by the table and not checked on the DNA. TRBV21-1 is flagged as a pseudogene. The CDR3 is 16 residues long. The CDR3 spells CASSKGGRRTYNEQFF. For the CDR3, the DNA is TGTGCCAGCAGCAAAGGGGGGCGGAGGACCTACAATGAGCAGTTCTTC.

The rearrangement joins TRBV6-1 to TRBJ1-2; D perhaps matches TRBD1 (6 bases). V dropped 6 bases and J dropped 8 bases, with 16 bases sitting between them. The V gene's germline CDR1 is MNHNS and CDR2 SASEGT. The CDR3 has 13 amino acids. The CDR3 bases are TGTGCCAGCAGCGGACAGCAGCAGGAAGGCTACACCTTC. Its protein product is CASSGQQQEGYTF.

This sequence joins TRBV6-1 and TRBJ2-7; tentatively, D is TRBD2 (6 bases). Trimming cost V 2 bases and J 7 bases, with 12 bases left between them. This CDR3 spans 13 amino acids. Germline V CDR1 and CDR2: MNHNS, SASEGT. CDR3 residues: CASSERGIGEQYF. The DNA of the CDR3 is TGTGCCAGCAGTGAACGGGGGATCGGGGAGCAGTACTTC.

The chain joins TRBV11-2 to TRBJ1-2; D may be TRBD1 (6 bases). Germline loops: CDR1 SGHAT, CDR2 FQNNGV. The V end lost 5 bases, the J end lost 4 bases, and 17 bases lay between the germline ends. This CDR3 region has 15 residues. The CDR3 is CASSDNRVRVYGYTF. The CDR3 coding sequence is TGTGCCAGCAGCGACAACAGGGTACGGGTCTATGGCTACACCTTC. The full variable domain, completed using reference TRBV11-2 and TRBJ1-2, is EAGVAQSPRYKIIEKRQSVAFWCNPISGHATLYWYQQILGQGPKLLIQFQNNGVVDDSQLPKDRFSAERLKGVDSTLKIQPAKLEDSAVYLCASSDNRVRVYGYTFGSGTRLTVV.

The gene calls are TRBV13 and TRBJ1-2; no clear D gene. The V end was cut by 4 bases, the J end by 3 bases, with 15 bases between. The V gene's germline CDR1 is PRHDT and CDR2 FYEKMQ (reference sequence). The CDR3 is made up of 15 amino acids. This CDR3 reads CASSSSQVTYYGYTF. Here the CDR3 DNA reads TGTGCCAGCAGCTCCTCCCAGGTAACCTACTATGGCTACACCTTC.

This clone was found a few times. The rearrangement links TRBV5-1 to TRBJ2-7, with D hard to call. There are 12 residues in the CDR3. The V gene's germline CDR1 is SGHRS and CDR2 YFSETQ. V was cut by 3 bases and J by 5 bases, with 9 bases left in between. CDR3 sequence: CASSSLQDEQYF. For the CDR3, the DNA is TGCGCCAGCAGCTCCCTGCAGGACGAGCAGTACTTC.

The V and J genes are TRBV2 and TRBJ2-7; 10 nucleotides agree with TRBD1. This CDR3 spans 14 amino acids. The germline CDR1 and CDR2 sequences are SNHLY and FYNNEI. Trimming cost V 6 bases and J 2 bases; bases outside gene matches: 4. The CDR3 spells CASRAGTGAYEQYF. The CDR3 coding sequence is TGTGCCAGCAGGGCCGGGACAGGGGCCTACGAGCAGTACTTC.

Here the CDR3 DNA reads TGTGCCAGCAGCCCGGGACTCTATGCCTACGAGCAGTACTTC. Encoded protein: CASSPGLYAYEQYF. The rearrangement uses TRBV11-3 and TRBJ2-7, with D possibly TRBD2 on 6 matching bases. Germline-derived CDR1 and CDR2 are SGHNT and YENEEA. The V end was cut by 5 bases, the J end by 2 bases, with 13 bases between. CDR3 length: 14 residues.

The V gene is TRBV5-1, the J gene TRBJ1-4; 10 nucleotides align to TRBD1. Germline assignment: CDR1 SGHRS and CDR2 YFSETQ. The V segment lost 4 bases and the J segment 5 bases; nucleotides outside the gene matches: 5. The CDR3 runs to 15 residues. CDR3 sequence: CASSPPGQGNEKLFF. CDR3 nucleotides: TGCGCCAGCAGCCCCCCGGGACAGGGGAATGAAAAACTGTTTTTT.

The rearrangement uses TRBV11-3 and TRBJ2-1; TRBD1 matches at 7 bases. In germline, CDR1 is SGHNT, CDR2 YENEEA. With 1 base clipped from V and 0 bases from J, the junction kept 0 bases outside the gene matches. The CDR3 contains 15 residues. The CDR3 DNA follows: TGTGCCAGCAGCTTAGGGACAGGCTCCTACAATGAGCAGTTCTTC. Amino acids: CASSLGTGSYNEQFF. The full variable domain, rest sourced from reference TRBV11-3 and TRBJ2-1, is EAGVVQSPRYKIIEKKQPVAFWCNPISGHNTLYWYLQNLGQGPELLIRYENEEAVDDSQLPKDRFSAERLKGVDSTLKIQPAELGDSAVYLCASSLGTGSYNEQFFGPGTRLTVL.

The chain is built from TRBV6-1 and TRBJ2-1; TRBD2 aligns across 7 bases. J was trimmed by 8 bases and V by 5 bases; bases with no gene match: 6. In germline, CDR1 is MNHNS, CDR2 SASEGT. The CDR3 consists of 13 residues. The CDR3 sequence: CASSFTSDHEQFF. In DNA, the CDR3 is TGTGCCAGCAGTTTTACTAGCGATCATGAGCAGTTCTTC.

The chain is built from TRBV9 and TRBJ2-1; D possibly corresponds to TRBD1 (5 bases). The V gene lost 3 bases and the J gene lost 6 bases, with 13 bases spanning the gap. Germline V gene data show CDR1 as SGDLS and CDR2 as YYNGEE. CDR3 length: 14 amino acids. This CDR3 is CASSAGRVVNEQFF. The CDR3 DNA reads TGTGCCAGCAGCGCCGGCAGGGTCGTCAATGAGCAGTTCTTC.

This rearrangement joins TRBV10-1 to TRBJ2-7, with 8 bases that match TRBD2. CDR1 WNHNN and CDR2 SYGVQD come from the germline V gene (reference sequence). Germline trimming cut 7 bases from V and 9 bases from J; bases unmatched to any gene: 17. The CDR3 contains 15 residues. The CDR3 loop reads CASNPTSGELRGQYF. Here the CDR3 DNA reads TGCGCCAGCAACCCTACTAGCGGAGAACTTCGAGGGCAGTACTTC.

The genes are TRBV6-6 and TRBJ2-1, with TRBD2 identical over 12 bases. V lost 7 bases and J lost 5; bases outside the gene matches: 3. This CDR3 spans 14 amino acids. Germline V lookup: CDR1 MNHNY, CDR2 SVGAGI (reference sequence). CDR3 residues: CASNGLAGHNEQFF. Written as DNA, the CDR3 is TGTGCCAGCAACGGACTAGCGGGGCACAATGAGCAGTTCTTC.

This chain joins TRBV6-1 and TRBJ1-1; D is undetermined. Germline V lookup: CDR1 MNHNS, CDR2 SASEGT. This CDR3 contains 11 residues. The V end lost 8 bases, the J end lost 4 bases, and 8 bases lay between the germline ends. The DNA for the CDR3 is TGTGCCAGCTTCCGGAGCACTGAAGCTTTCTTT. It encodes CASFRSTEAFF.

The chain couples TRBV19 to TRBJ1-2; tentative D call: TRBD1 (6 bases). CDR1 is LNHDA and CDR2 is SQIVND in the germline V gene (reference sequence). The CDR3 consists of 16 residues. Trimming took 4 bases from V and 2 from J, leaving 17 bases between them. This CDR3 reads CASSRDTNLGNYGYTF. CDR3 sequence (DNA): TGTGCCAGTAGTAGGGACACCAATTTGGGGAACTATGGCTACACCTTC.

This clone was counted between two and nine times. V usage is TRBV2 and J usage is TRBJ2-7, with no clear D. The germline V and J ends were trimmed by 1 base and 12 bases, with 10 bases remaining between them. In germline, CDR1 is SNHLY, CDR2 FYNNEI. The CDR3 covers 11 residues. The chain's CDR3 is CASSEGSNGYF. CDR3 sequence (DNA): TGTGCCAGCAGTGAAGGTAGTAATGGGTACTTC.

Notes on this clone: One junction end disagrees with the germline gene, perhaps due to a read error. The genes are TRBV10-2 and TRBJ2-7; 11 bases map to TRBD2. CDR1 and CDR2 from the germline V gene are WSHSY and SAAADI. The CDR3 consists of 17 residues. The CDR3 sequence: CASSGLAGGPTSYGQYF. In DNA, the CDR3 is TGCGCCAGCAGTGGGTTAGCGGGAGGGCCAACCTCCTACGGGCAGTACTTC.